These 9 T cell receptor beta chains originate from one sample sequenced in a study of T cell changes during pregnancy in multiple sclerosis (dated by TCRdb to the late 2010s). The method was the immunoSEQ multiplex PCR assay. TCRdb limited this immuneACCESS table to in-frame rearrangements with V and J called. A share of clones is missing; checked studies link under half to unresolved V genes, and the rest is unexplained. This sample lists tens of thousands of clones; roughly 90% were detected once. Jointly, the top ten make up under 1.5% of the sample. The sequencing here drew on peripheral blood, taken in the first trimester of pregnancy. Every receptor here comes from a female donor in good health, enrolled as a control in a pregnancy study.

The rearrangement uses TRBV6-1 and TRBJ1-1, with D possibly matching TRBD1 (6 bases). Trimming removed 3 bases from V and 6 bases from J, with 8 bases in between. This CDR3 has 12 residues. Germline values: CDR1 MNHNS, CDR2 SASEGT. The CDR3 sequence: CASSEGAAEAFF. The CDR3 DNA follows: TGTGCCAGCAGTGAGGGGGCCGCTGAAGCTTTCTTT.

The rearrangement joins TRBV7-8 to TRBJ2-6; 7 bases match TRBD1. Germline CDR1 reads SGHVS; CDR2 reads FQNEAQ. With V trimmed by 1 base and J by 1 base, 16 bases remained unmatched. The CDR3 consists of 21 residues. CDR3: CASSLGGRGDSEISGANVLTF. Here the CDR3 DNA reads TGTGCCAGCAGCTTAGGGGGGCGTGGGGACAGTGAAATTTCTGGGGCCAACGTCCTGACTTTC.

The chain is built from TRBV19 and TRBJ2-1; TRBD1 matches at 8 bases. The CDR3 runs to 14 residues. CDR1 LNHDA and CDR2 SQIVND come from the germline V gene (reference sequence). V dropped 7 bases and J dropped 1; count of bases not matched to a gene: 3. The CDR3 bases are TGTGCCAGTAAGGGACAGGAATCCTACAATGAGCAGTTCTTC. Translating gives CASKGQESYNEQFF.

V is TRBV5-4 and J is TRBJ1-1, with D tentatively TRBD1 (5 bases). The germline CDR1 and CDR2 sequences are SGHNT and YYREEE (reference sequence). The CDR3 extends over 16 amino acids. V was cut by 5 bases and J by 5 bases, with 22 bases left in between. The CDR3 loop reads CASRRGGPGVGTEAFF. The CDR3 coding sequence is TGTGCCAGCAGAAGGGGTGGGCCCGGAGTGGGGACTGAAGCTTTCTTT.

The chain links TRBV6-1 to TRBJ1-5; maybe TRBD1 (5 bases). The CDR3 is 14 residues long. V lost 0 bases to trimming and J lost 9 bases, with 12 bases between them. Per germline, CDR1 MNHNS and CDR2 SASEGT. The CDR3 sequence: CASSEAYYGGPQHF. CDR3 nucleotides: TGTGCCAGCAGTGAAGCGTACTACGGGGGGCCCCAGCATTTT.

The chain combines TRBV27 with TRBJ2-1; 7 nucleotides match TRBD1. The germline gives CDR1 MNHEY, CDR2 SMNVEV (reference sequence). J gave up 4 bases and V 7 bases, and 7 bases lay outside the gene matches. CDR3 size: 14 residues. The CDR3 DNA follows: TGTGCCAGCAAGGGGGCAGCAGGGTACAATGAGCAGTTCTTC. It translates to CASKGAAGYNEQFF.

V is TRBV28 and J is TRBJ2-7; D possibly corresponds to TRBD2 (5 bases). This CDR3 comprises 13 residues. The germline V gene has CDR1 MDHEN and CDR2 SYDVKM. Trimming left V 5 bases short and J 3 bases short, with 11 bases between. CDR3 DNA: TGTGCCAGCAGTCTAGCTAAATTCTACGAGCAGTACTTC. It yields the protein CASSLAKFYEQYF.

The DNA of the CDR3 is TGTGCCAGCAGCTTGGTGCTGGCGGGCCTAGCCAAAAACATTCAGTACTTC. Translated, it gives CASSLVLAGLAKNIQYF. This sequence joins TRBV7-9 and TRBJ2-4; tentative D call: TRBD2 (5 bases). The CDR3 is 17 amino acids. Trimming pared 3 bases from V and 0 bases from J, leaving 15 bases between. Germline CDR1 and CDR2: SEHNR and FQNEAQ (reference sequence). Full variable domain (missing parts from reference TRBV7-9 and TRBJ2-4): DTGVSQNPRHKITKRGQNVTFRCDPISEHNRLYWYRQTLGQGPEFLTYFQNEAQLEKSRLLSDRFSAERPKGSFSTLEIQRTEQGDSAMYLCASSLVLAGLAKNIQYFGAGTRLSVL.

The chain employs TRBV19 and TRBJ2-5; perhaps TRBD2 as D (5 bases). Germline values: CDR1 LNHDA, CDR2 SQIVND (reference sequence). Trimming removed 2 bases from V and 3 bases from J, with 10 bases in between. This CDR3 spans 14 amino acids. CDR3 DNA sequence: TGTGCCAGTAGTATACCGGGGAGAGAAGAGACCCAGTACTTC. Residues: CASSIPGREETQYF.